Shown below are 5 T cell receptor beta chains from a single sample sequenced in a study of cytomegalovirus exposure and HLA in healthy donors. The PCR employed 60 Vbeta primers together with 13 Jbeta primers. Assay: immunoSEQ multiplex PCR; the TCRdb copy retains only in-frame clones and omits some. The sample has 130,000 or so clones, 81% seen once; the top ten hold around 2.2%. Input material: PBMCs. Receptors were obtained from a woman in her forties in good health and CMV-seronegative.

The chain joins TRBV27 to TRBJ1-2, with D possibly matching TRBD1 (6 bases). The CDR3 spans 14 residues. Trimming removed 5 bases at V and 3 bases at J, with 13 bases between. The V gene's germline CDR1 is MNHEY and CDR2 SMNVEV (reference sequence). CDR3 bases: TGTGCCAGCAGTCAACAGCAGGGGTACTATGGCTACACCTTC. It yields the protein CASSQQQGYYGYTF.

The chain joins TRBV10-1 to TRBJ2-1, with 8 positions matching TRBD2. CDR3 length: 19 amino acids. V shed 0 bases and J 4 bases; nucleotides not matched to a gene: 14. Germline V gives CDR1 WNHNN, CDR2 SYGVQD (reference sequence). In DNA form, the CDR3 reads TGCGCCAGCAGTGAGTCGTCCCTAGCGGGTGGGGCGAAATACAATGAGCAGTTCTTC. Translated: CASSESSLAGGAKYNEQFF.

The rearrangement links TRBV7-2 to TRBJ2-7; D possibly corresponds to TRBD2 (5 bases). V lost 0 bases, J lost 3 bases, and 9 bases lay in between. The germline V gene has CDR1 SGHTA and CDR2 FQGNSA. The CDR3 runs to 14 residues. Written as DNA, the CDR3 is TGTGCCAGCAGCTTAGCCGGGATAAACTACGAGCAGTACTTC. Translating gives CASSLAGINYEQYF.

As concerns this clone: Compared with germline, one end of the junction differs, possibly owing to a read error. J is TRBJ1-1 and V is TRBV29-1; possible D gene TRBD1, 6 bases. The CDR3 is made up of 13 amino acids. CDR1 is SQVTM and CDR2 is ANQGSEA in the germline V gene. This chain's CDR3 is CSVEGQKNTEAFF. CDR3 in DNA: TGCAGCGTAGAAGGACAGAAGAACACTGAAGCTTTCTTT.

This chain joins TRBV5-1 and TRBJ1-2; 9 positions agree with TRBD1. The CDR3 totals 17 residues. In germline, CDR1 is SGHRS, CDR2 YFSETQ. J was trimmed by 8 bases and V by 5 bases; bases with no gene match: 19. The DNA for the CDR3 is TGCGCCAGCAGACGAGCCGGGACAGGGCTTGTAGTGGGAGGCTACACCTTC. Amino acid sequence: CASRRAGTGLVVGGYTF.